Included here is one TCR beta chain sequence, with context. Its antigen is not known. From germline, CDR1 is MNHEY and CDR2 SVGAGI. The CDR3 length is 13 residues. V was pared by 6 bases and J by 6 bases, with 12 bases between. The sample is drawn from a study of cytomegalovirus exposure and HLA in healthy donors. The study, taken as a whole, reports: Reported findings show TCR beta sequences accurately forecast HLA-A and HLA-B alleles in most subjects.

Amplification used 60 Vbeta primers and 13 Jbeta primers. The repertoire was sequenced with immunoSEQ multiplex PCR; TCRdb's copy has only in-frame clones and lacks some. The sample gives roughly 180,000 clones, just under 80% of which show up once; roughly 1.3% is in the top ten. This sequence was found in a man younger than 45 in good health and CMV-seronegative. The rearrangement uses TRBV6-5 and TRBJ1-5; D might be TRBD1 (6 bases). Sequencing input: PBMCs. The CDR3 spells CASSITGFQPQHF. In nucleotides, the CDR3 is TGTGCCAGCAGCATTACAGGGTTTCAGCCCCAGCATTTT.